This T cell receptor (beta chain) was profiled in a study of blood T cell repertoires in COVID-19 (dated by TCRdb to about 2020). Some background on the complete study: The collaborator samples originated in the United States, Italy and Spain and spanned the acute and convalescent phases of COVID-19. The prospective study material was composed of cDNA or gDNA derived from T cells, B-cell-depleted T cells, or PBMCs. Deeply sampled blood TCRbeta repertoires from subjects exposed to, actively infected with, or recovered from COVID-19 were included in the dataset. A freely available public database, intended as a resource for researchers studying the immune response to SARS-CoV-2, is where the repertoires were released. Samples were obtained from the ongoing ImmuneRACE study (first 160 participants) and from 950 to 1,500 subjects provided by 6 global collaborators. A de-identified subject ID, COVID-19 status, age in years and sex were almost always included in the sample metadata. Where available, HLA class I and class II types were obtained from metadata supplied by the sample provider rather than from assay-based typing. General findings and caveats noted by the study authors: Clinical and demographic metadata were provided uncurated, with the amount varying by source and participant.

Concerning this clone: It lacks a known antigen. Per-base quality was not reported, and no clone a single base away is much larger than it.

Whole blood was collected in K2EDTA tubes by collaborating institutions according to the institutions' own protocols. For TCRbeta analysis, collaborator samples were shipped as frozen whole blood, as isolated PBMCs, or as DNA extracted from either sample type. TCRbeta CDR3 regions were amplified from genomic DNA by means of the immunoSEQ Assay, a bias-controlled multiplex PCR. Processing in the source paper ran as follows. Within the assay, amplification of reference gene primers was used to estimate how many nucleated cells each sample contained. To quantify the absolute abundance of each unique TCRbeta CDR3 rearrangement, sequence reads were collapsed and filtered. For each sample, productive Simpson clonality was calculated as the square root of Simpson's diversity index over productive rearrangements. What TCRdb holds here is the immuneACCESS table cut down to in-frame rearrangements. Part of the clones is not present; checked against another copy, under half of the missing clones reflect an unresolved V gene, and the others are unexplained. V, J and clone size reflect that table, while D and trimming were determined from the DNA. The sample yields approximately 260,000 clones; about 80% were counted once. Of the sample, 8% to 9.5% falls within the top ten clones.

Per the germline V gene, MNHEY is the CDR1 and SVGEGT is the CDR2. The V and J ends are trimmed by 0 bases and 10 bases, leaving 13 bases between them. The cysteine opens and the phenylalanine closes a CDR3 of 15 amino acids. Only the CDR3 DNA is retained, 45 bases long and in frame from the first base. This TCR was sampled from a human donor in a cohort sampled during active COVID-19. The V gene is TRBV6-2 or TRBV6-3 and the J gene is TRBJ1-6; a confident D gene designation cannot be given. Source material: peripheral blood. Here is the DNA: TGTGCCAGCAGTTACTCAGAGGGTCTGAGATCACCCCTCCACTTT. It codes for CASSYSEGLRSPLHF.